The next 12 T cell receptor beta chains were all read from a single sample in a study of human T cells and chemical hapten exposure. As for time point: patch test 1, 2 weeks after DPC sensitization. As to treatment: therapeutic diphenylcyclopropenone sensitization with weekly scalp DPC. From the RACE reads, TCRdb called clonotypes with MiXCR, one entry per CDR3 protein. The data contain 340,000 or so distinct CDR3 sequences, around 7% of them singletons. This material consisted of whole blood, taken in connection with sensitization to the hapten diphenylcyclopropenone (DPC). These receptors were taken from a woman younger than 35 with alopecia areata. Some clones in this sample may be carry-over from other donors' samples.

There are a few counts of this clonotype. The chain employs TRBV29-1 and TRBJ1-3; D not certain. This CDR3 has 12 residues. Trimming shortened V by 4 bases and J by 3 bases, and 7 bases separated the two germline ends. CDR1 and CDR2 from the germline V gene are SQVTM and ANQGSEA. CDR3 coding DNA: TGCAGCGTTGGGGGAATTGGAAACACCATATATTTT. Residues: CSVGGIGNTIYF.

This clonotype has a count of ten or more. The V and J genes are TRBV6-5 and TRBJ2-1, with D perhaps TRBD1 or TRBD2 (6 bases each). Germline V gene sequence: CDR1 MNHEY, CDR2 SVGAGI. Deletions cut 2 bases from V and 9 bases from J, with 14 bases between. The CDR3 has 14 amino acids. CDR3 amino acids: CASSYGGREGEQFF. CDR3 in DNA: TGTGCCAGCAGTTACGGGGGGCGGGAAGGTGAGCAGTTCTTC.

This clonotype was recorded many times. This CDR3 reads CASSFSGVSQPQHF. The DNA for the CDR3 is TGTGCCAGCAGTTTTTCAGGGGTTAGTCAGCCCCAGCATTTT. The chain links TRBV28 to TRBJ1-5; weak D call: TRBD1 (6 bases). Looked up from germline, CDR1 is MDHEN and CDR2 is SYDVKM. V dropped 3 bases and J dropped 6 bases, with 12 bases sitting between them. This CDR3 region has 14 residues.

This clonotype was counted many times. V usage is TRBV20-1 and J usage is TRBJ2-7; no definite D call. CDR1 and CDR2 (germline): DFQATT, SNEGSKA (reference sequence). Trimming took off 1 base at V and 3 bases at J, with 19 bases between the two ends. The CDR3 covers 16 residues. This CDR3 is CSARGTVGLTVYEQYF. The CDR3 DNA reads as TGCAGTGCTAGAGGGACCGTAGGCCTCACCGTCTACGAGCAGTACTTC.

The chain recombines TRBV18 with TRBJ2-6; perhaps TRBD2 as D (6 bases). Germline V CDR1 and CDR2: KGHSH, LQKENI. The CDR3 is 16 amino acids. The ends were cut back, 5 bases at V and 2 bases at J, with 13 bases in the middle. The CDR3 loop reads CASSREDLAGANVLTF. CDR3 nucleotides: TGTGCCAGCTCAAGGGAGGACTTGGCTGGGGCCAACGTCCTGACTTTC.

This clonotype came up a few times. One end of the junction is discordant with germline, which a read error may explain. CDR3 in DNA: TGTGCCAGCAGGAGACAGGGGCAGACCCTCTTC. Encoded protein: CASRRQGQTLF. V usage is TRBV12-3 or TRBV12-4 and J usage is TRBJ1-2, with TRBD1 identical over 8 bases. This CDR3 has 11 amino acids.

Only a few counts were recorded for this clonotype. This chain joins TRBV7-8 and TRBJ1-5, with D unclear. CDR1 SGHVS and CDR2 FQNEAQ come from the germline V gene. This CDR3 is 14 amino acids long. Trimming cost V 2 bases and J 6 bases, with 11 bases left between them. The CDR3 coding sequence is TGTGCCAGCAGCTTATCACCCGAGATTCAGCCCCAGCATTTT. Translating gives CASSLSPEIQPQHF.

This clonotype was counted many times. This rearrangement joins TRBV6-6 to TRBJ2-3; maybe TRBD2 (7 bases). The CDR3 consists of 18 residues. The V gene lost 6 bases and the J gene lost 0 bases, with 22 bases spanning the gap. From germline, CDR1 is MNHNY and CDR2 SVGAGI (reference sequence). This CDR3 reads CASRLPGSGGSSTDTQYF. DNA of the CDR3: TGTGCCAGCAGACTGCCGGGATCGGGGGGCTCCAGCACAGATACGCAGTATTTT.

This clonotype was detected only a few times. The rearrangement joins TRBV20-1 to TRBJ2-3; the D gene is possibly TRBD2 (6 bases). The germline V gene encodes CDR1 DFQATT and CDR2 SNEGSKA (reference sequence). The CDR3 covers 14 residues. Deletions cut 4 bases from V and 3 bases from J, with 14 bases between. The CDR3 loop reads CSAIGPGGTDTQYF. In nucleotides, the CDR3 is TGCAGTGCTATAGGTCCCGGGGGAACAGATACGCAGTATTTT.

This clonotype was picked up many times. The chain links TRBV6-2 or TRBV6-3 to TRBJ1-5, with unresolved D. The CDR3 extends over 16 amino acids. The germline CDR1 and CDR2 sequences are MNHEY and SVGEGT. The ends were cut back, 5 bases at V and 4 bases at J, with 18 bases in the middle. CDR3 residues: CASSPRNVRANQPQHF. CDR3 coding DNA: TGTGCCAGCAGTCCCCGAAATGTACGGGCTAATCAGCCCCAGCATTTT.

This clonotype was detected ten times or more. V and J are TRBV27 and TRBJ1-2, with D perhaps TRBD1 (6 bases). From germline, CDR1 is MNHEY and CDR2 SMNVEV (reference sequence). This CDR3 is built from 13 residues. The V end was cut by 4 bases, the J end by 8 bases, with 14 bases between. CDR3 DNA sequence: TGTGCCAGCAGTTCAACACAGGGAGGGGGCTACACCTTC. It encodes CASSSTQGGGYTF.

As DNA, the CDR3 is TGTGCCACCAGTGATCCGGGCGGGGGGTACTACAATGAGCAGTTCTTC. Translating it yields CATSDPGGGYYNEQFF. The chain carries TRBV24-1 and TRBJ2-1; 8 nucleotides match TRBD2. The CDR3 has 16 amino acids. The germline V gene has CDR1 KGHDR and CDR2 SFDVKD. V was pared by 3 bases and J by 3 bases, with 6 bases of the junction left unmatched.